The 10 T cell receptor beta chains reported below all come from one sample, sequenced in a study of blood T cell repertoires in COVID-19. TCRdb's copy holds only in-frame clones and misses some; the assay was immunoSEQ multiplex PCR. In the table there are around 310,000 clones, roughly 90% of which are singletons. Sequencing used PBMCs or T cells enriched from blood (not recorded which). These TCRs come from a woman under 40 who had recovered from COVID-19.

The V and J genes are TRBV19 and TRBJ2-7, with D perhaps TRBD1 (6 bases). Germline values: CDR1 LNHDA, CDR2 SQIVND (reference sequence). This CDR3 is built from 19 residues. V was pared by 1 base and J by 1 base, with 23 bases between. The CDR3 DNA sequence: TGTGCCAGTAGTATAGCCCGGGACAACCACCGGCGGCTTTCCTACGAGCAGTACTTC. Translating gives CASSIARDNHRRLSYEQYF.

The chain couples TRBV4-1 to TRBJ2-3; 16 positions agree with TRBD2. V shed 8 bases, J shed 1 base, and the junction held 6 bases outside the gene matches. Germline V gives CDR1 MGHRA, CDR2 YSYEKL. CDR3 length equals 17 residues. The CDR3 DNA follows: TGCGCCAGCGGCACCGGGACTAGCGGGAGGGGCACAGATACGCAGTATTTT. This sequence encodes CASGTGTSGRGTDTQYF.

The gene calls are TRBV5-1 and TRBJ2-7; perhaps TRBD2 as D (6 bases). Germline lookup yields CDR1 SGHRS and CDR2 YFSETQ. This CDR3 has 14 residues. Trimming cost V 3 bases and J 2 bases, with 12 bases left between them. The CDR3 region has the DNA TGCGCCAGCAGCTCGGGAGATGGACCCTACGAGCAGTACTTC. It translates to CASSSGDGPYEQYF. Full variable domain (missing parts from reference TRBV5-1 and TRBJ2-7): KAGVTQTPRYLIKTRGQQVTLSCSPISGHRSVSWYQQTPGQGLQFLFEYFSETQRNKGNFPGRFSGRQFSNSRSEMNVSTLELGDSALYLCASSSGDGPYEQYFGPGTRLTVT.

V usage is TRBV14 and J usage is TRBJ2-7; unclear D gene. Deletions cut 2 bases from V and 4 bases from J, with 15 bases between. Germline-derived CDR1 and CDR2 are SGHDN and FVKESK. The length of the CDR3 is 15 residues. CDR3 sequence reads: CASSQRHTPSYEQYF. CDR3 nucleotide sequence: TGTGCCAGCAGCCAACGACATACTCCCTCATACGAGCAGTACTTC. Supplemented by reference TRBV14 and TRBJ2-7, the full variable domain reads EAGVTQFPSHSVIEKGQTVTLRCDPISGHDNLYWYRRVMGKEIKFLLHFVKESKQDESGMPNNRFLAERTGGTYSTLKVQPAELEDSGVYFCASSQRHTPSYEQYFGPGTRLTVT.

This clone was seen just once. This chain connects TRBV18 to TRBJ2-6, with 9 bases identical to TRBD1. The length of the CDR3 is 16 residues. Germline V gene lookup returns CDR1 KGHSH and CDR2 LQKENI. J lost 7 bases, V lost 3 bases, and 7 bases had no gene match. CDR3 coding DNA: TGTGCCAGCTCACCCGCGGGACAGGGCGTAGCCAACGTCCTGACTTTC. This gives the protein CASSPAGQGVANVLTF.

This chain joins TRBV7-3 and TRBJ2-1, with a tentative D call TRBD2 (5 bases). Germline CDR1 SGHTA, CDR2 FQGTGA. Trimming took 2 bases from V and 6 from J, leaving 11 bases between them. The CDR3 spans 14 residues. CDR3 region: CASSLRGWVNEQFF. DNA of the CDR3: TGTGCCAGCAGCTTACGAGGGTGGGTCAATGAGCAGTTCTTC. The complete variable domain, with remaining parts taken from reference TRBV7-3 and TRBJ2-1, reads GAGVSQTPSNKVTEKGKYVELRCDPISGHTALYWYRQSLGQGPEFLIYFQGTGAADDSGLPNDRFFAVRPEGSVSTLKIQRTERGDSAVYLCASSLRGWVNEQFFGPGTRLTVL.

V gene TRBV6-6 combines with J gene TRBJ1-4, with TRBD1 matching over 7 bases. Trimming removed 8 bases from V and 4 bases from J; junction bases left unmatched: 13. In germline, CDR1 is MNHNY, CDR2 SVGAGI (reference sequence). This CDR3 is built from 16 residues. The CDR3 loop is CASQLNQQGNNEKLFF. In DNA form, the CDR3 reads TGTGCCAGCCAGCTCAACCAACAGGGGAATAATGAAAAACTGTTTTTT.

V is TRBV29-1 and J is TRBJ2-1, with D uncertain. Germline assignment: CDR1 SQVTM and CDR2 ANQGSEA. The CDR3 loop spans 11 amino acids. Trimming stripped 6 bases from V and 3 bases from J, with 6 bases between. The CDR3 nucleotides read TGCAGCGTGTCAGGCTACAATGAGCAGTTCTTC. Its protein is CSVSGYNEQFF.

The CDR3 here is CASSSYAAAGSYTF. The CDR3 nucleotides are TGCGCCAGCAGCTCCTACGCCGCCGCGGGTAGCTACACCTTC. The chain employs TRBV5-1 and TRBJ1-2; D gene uncertain. The V gene's germline CDR1 is SGHRS and CDR2 YFSETQ. CDR3 length: 14 amino acids. V shed 3 bases and J shed 9 bases, with 18 bases lying between them.

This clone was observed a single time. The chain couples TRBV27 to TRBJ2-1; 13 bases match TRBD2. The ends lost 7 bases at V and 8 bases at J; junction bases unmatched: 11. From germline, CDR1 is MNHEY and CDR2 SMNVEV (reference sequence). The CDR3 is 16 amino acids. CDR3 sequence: CASTHDPGLAGYEQFF. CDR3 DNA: TGTGCCAGCACCCACGACCCGGGACTAGCGGGATATGAGCAGTTCTTC.